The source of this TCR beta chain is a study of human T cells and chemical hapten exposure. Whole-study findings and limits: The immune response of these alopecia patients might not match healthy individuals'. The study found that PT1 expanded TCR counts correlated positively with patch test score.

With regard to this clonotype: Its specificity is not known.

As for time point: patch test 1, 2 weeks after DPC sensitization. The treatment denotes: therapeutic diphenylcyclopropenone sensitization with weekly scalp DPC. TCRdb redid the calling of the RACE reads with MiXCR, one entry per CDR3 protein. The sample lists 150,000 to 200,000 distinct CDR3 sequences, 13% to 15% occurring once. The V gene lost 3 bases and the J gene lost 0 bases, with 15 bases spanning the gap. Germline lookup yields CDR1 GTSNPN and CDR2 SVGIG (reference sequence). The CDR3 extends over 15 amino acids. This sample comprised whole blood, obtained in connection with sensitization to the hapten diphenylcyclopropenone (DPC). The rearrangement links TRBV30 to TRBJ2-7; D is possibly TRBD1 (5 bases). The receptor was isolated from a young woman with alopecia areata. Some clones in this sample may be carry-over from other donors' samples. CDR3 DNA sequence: TGTGCCTGGAGAAAACAGGTTGTTAGCTCCTACGAGCAGTACTTC. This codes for CAWRKQVVSSYEQYF.